This paragraph covers one T cell receptor beta chain sequence. Its antigen is not known. This sample was included in a study of CD8 T cells in ankylosing spondylitis. Points from the study as a whole: Within ankylosing spondylitis blood, a TCR beta motif made up of several highly homologous variants appeared to be characteristic.

TCRdb processed the 5' RACE reads anew with MiXCR; each CDR3 protein has one entry. Here the sample spans around 140,000 distinct CDR3 sequences, roughly 15% being singletons. CDR3 length equals 13 residues. Per germline, CDR1 KGHSY and CDR2 FQNENV. The germline V and J ends were trimmed by 4 bases and 11 bases, with 12 bases remaining between them. V is TRBV16 and J is TRBJ1-6; possible D gene TRBD1, 5 bases. Sequenced material: blood, either unsorted or a sorted T cell fraction (not recorded which). This receptor was identified in a male donor with ankylosing spondylitis. CDR3 sequence: CASSRGTATPLHF. The CDR3 DNA reads TGTGCCAGCAGCCGAGGGACGGCGACACCCCTCCACTTT.